Given below is one T cell receptor (beta chain) in context. Its antigen remains undetermined. No base-level quality is on record; no much larger clone is a single base apart. The immunoSEQ Assay, a bias-controlled multiplex PCR, was used to amplify TCRbeta CDR3 regions from genomic DNA. The original methods were these. The number of nucleated cells in each sample was estimated by amplification of reference gene primers within the assay. To quantify the absolute abundance of each unique TCRbeta CDR3 rearrangement, sequence reads were collapsed and filtered. For each sample, productive Simpson clonality was calculated as the square root of Simpson's diversity index over productive rearrangements. Imported from immuneACCESS, the table was reduced by TCRdb to in-frame sequences with V and J called. These copies leave out some clones; in studies compared against another copy, an unresolved V gene accounts for under half, and the cause of the remainder is not known. The D gene and trimming were derived from the DNA, and the V and J assignments and clone size from that table. The sample has about 120,000 clones on record, 85% to 90% of them singletons. The ten largest clones add up to approximately 30% of the sample.

Whole blood was collected in K2EDTA tubes by collaborating institutions according to the institutions' own protocols. For TCRbeta analysis, collaborators shipped samples as frozen whole blood, isolated PBMCs, or DNA extracted from either of those sample types. This entry is derived from a study of blood T cell repertoires in COVID-19 (dated by TCRdb to about 2020). As for the study more broadly: The collaborator samples originated in the United States, Italy and Spain and spanned the acute and convalescent phases of COVID-19. Samples were obtained from the ongoing ImmuneRACE study (first 160 participants) and from 1,254 subjects provided by 6 global collaborators. The material from the prospective study consisted of cDNA or gDNA derived from T cells, B-cell-depleted T cells, or PBMCs. The repertoires were made available in a free public database intended to serve as a resource for research on the immune response to SARS-CoV-2. Nearly every sample came with metadata listing a de-identified subject ID, COVID-19 status, age in years and sex. Where available, HLA class I and class II types were obtained from metadata supplied by the sample provider rather than from assay-based typing. Subjects who had been exposed to COVID-19, were actively infected with it, or had recovered from it provided the deeply sampled blood TCRbeta repertoires that made up the dataset.

Here is what the overall study found, with its caveats: How much clinical and demographic metadata was included differed by source and by participant, and the metadata was provided uncurated.

CDR1 and CDR2 were assigned from the germline V gene as ENHRY and SYGVKD. Reading from cysteine to phenylalanine, the CDR3 counts 15 amino acids. The retained sequence is limited to the CDR3, 45 bases, with the frame set at the first base. Trimming at the junction amounts to 4 bases on V and 4 bases on J, and the germline ends lie 16 bases apart. Specimen: peripheral blood. The TCR sequence derives from a man in his 70s with active or convalescent COVID-19. Here the chain combines TRBV10-3 and TRBJ1-2; TRBD1 is possibly the D segment (5 matching bases). At the DNA level, the sequence is TGTGCCATCAGTGCCCCGTATGGGGGGAGCTATGGCTACACCTTC. Its translation reads: CAISAPYGGSYGYTF.